This T cell receptor beta chain came from a study of patients and donors after allogeneic stem cell transplantation. TCRdb analysed the RT-PCR reads with MiXCR anew, one entry per CDR3 protein. The repertoire includes 200,000 to 250,000 distinct CDR3 sequences, more than 35% of them detected once, and under 14% sits in the top ten. This clonotype has a handful of counts. This CDR3 spans 15 amino acids. Trimming cost V 2 bases and J 2 bases, with 9 bases left between them. Germline values: CDR1 MGHRA, CDR2 YSYEKL. Sequencing was done on a sample of blood, either unsorted or a sorted T cell fraction (not recorded which). The chain carries TRBV4-1 and TRBJ1-4; possibly TRBD1 for D (5 bases). The source of this sequence is a human donor who was either an allogeneic HSCT recipient or a stem cell or donor lymphocyte infusion donor (not recorded which). It is not recorded whose cells these are; they may come from a transplant donor. The CDR3 loop reads CASSQPGWTNEKLFF. The DNA of the CDR3 is TGCGCCAGCAGCCAACCAGGGTGGACTAATGAAAAACTGTTTTTT.